This is a list of T cell receptor beta chains from one sample in a study of T cells in Graves' hyperthyroidism and ophthalmopathy. TCRdb called the multiplex PCR reads again in MiXCR, with one record for every CDR3 protein. The sample carries fewer than 600,000 distinct CDR3 sequences, around 13% recorded once. The material sequenced was blood. The receptor source for this set is a middle-aged woman with Graves' hyperthyroidism. CDR3s include the opening cysteine and the closing phenylalanine or tryptophan. D genes are given only for firm matches. Part of the rows lack a size; the others show once, few, many or a class for expanded clones.

J: TRBJ1-1; V: TRBV3-1; D: NA; size: NA; CDR3: CASRGGPGTEAFF
J: TRBJ2-7; V: TRBV5-1; D: NA; size: NA; CDR3: CASSLGVTGAMYEQYF
J: TRBJ2-1; V: TRBV5-4; D: TRBD2; size: NA; CDR3: CASSPRRTSAHNEQFF
J: TRBJ2-2; V: TRBV5-1; D: NA; size: once; CDR3: CASSFDSSFTGTGELFF
J: TRBJ1-1; V: TRBV2; D: NA; size: many; CDR3: CASSYDTEAFF
J: TRBJ2-4; V: TRBV3-1; D: NA; size: many; CDR3: CASSLGAGLTKNIQYF
J: TRBJ2-7; V: TRBV27; D: TRBD2; size: few; CDR3: CASRLAGGPAEQYF
J: TRBJ1-4; V: TRBV20-1; D: NA; size: few; CDR3: CSAPDRWNEKLFF
J: TRBJ2-5; V: TRBV19; D: NA; size: NA; CDR3: CASSSPTGLQETQYF
J: TRBJ1-2; V: TRBV30; D: NA; size: many; CDR3: CAWGSPGRINYGYTF
J: TRBJ2-1; V: TRBV5-1; D: TRBD2; size: many; CDR3: CASSLGTSVSNEQFF
J: TRBJ2-1; V: TRBV10-3; D: TRBD1; size: NA; CDR3: CAISEDRDRGRHGQFF
J: TRBJ2-7; V: TRBV28; D: NA; size: many; CDR3: CASNLGQGSYEQYF
J: TRBJ2-3; V: TRBV7-9; D: NA; size: many; CDR3: CASSWSGTDTQYF
J: TRBJ2-7; V: TRBV20-1; D: NA; size: many; CDR3: CSATLGAPYEQYF
J: TRBJ1-2; V: TRBV5-5; D: NA; size: NA; CDR3: CASSLTGVPNYGYTF
J: TRBJ2-2; V: TRBV6-1; D: NA; size: NA; CDR3: CASSESRLAIGELFF
J: TRBJ2-2; V: TRBV28; D: NA; size: NA; CDR3: CASSYPGQELFF
J: TRBJ2-7; V: TRBV6-1; D: TRBD2; size: many; CDR3: CASSNSGRAYEQYF
J: TRBJ2-7; V: TRBV19; D: NA; size: NA; CDR3: CASQKRLALSYEQYF
J: TRBJ1-1; V: TRBV2; D: TRBD1; size: many; CDR3: CASSLTRTGEGTEAFF
J: TRBJ2-1; V: TRBV28; D: NA; size: many; CDR3: CATTSPIYNEQFF
J: TRBJ2-1; V: TRBV28; D: NA; size: many; CDR3: CASSSSSIYEQFF
J: TRBJ2-7; V: TRBV5-8; D: NA; size: few; CDR3: CASSTRGMTGVDEQYF
J: TRBJ2-5; V: TRBV3-1; D: TRBD2; size: many; CDR3: CASGPRDYQGETQYF
J: TRBJ1-5; V: TRBV20-1; D: NA; size: NA; CDR3: CSVGRQDQPQHF
J: TRBJ2-2; V: TRBV9; D: TRBD2; size: NA; CDR3: CASSVSGRRYTGELFF
J: TRBJ2-3; V: TRBV18; D: NA; size: many; CDR3: CASSPPPSDTQYF
J: TRBJ2-1; V: TRBV20-1; D: TRBD2; size: many; CDR3: CSASVSVIGLAGNEQFF
J: TRBJ2-1; V: TRBV5-1; D: TRBD1; size: NA; CDR3: CASSLGGQAYNEQFF
J: TRBJ2-5; V: TRBV7-9; D: TRBD1; size: NA; CDR3: CASSLGVGAGGRETQYF